This entry concerns a single T cell receptor (beta chain). Its target is unknown. This sample stems from a study of cytomegalovirus exposure and HLA in healthy donors. General observations from the study: When analyzed later, the rates of TCR association showed variation by HLA locus, with DRB1 the most and HLA-C the fewest.

60 Vbeta and 13 Jbeta primers were used in PCR. Repertoires were generated with immunoSEQ multiplex PCR, while TCRdb's copy carries only in-frame clones and drops some. This table has under 250,000 clones, around 73% appearing once. Germline lookup yields CDR1 SEHNR and CDR2 FQNEAQ (reference sequence). The CDR3 runs 15 residues. V was cut by 5 bases and J by 4 bases, with 18 bases left in between. The TCR was taken from a woman aged 25 to 45 in good health and CMV-seronegative. The specimen was PBMCs. V and J are TRBV7-9 and TRBJ2-7; weak D call: TRBD2 (5 bases). The CDR3 DNA reads as TGTGCCAGCAGCGCCACGAAAGGACTCCCATACGAGCAGTACTTC. This codes for CASSATKGLPYEQYF. Combining the CDR3 with reference TRBV7-9 and TRBJ2-7 gives the whole variable domain DTGVSQNPRHKITKRGQNVTFRCDPISEHNRLYWYRQTLGQGPEFLTYFQNEAQLEKSRLLSDRFSAERPKGSFSTLEIQRTEQGDSAMYLCASSATKGLPYEQYFGPGTRLTVT.